This passage covers 20 T cell receptor beta chains from one sample sequenced in a study of neurological immune-mediated disorders. Time point meaning: longitudinal time-point 1 (baseline). TCRdb redid the calling of the 5' RACE reads with MiXCR, one entry per CDR3 protein. There are around 71,000 distinct CDR3 sequences in the sample; roughly an eighth occur only once, and approximately 4.6% lies in the top ten. Sequencing used PBMCs. Receptors originate from a female donor with HTLV-1-associated myelopathy (HAM/TSP).

There are many counts of this clonotype. The J gene is TRBJ2-3, the V gene TRBV21-1; TRBD2, the table's D call, lacks a check against the DNA. TRBV21-1 is marked as a pseudogene. The CDR3 is 14 amino acids. This CDR3 is CASSKGGPGDTQYF. The CDR3 nucleotides read TGTGCCAGCAGCAAAGGTGGCCCTGGGGATACGCAGTATTTT.

This clonotype was seen many times. This chain joins TRBV5-8 and TRBJ2-3, with D perhaps TRBD1 or TRBD2 (5 bases each). There are 15 residues in the CDR3. V lost 6 bases to trimming and J lost 2 bases, with 16 bases between them. The V gene's germline CDR1 is SGHTS and CDR2 YDEGEE. The CDR3 loop is CASNGRDGITDTQYF. The CDR3 DNA is TGTGCCAGCAACGGCCGGGACGGGATCACAGATACGCAGTATTTT.

This clonotype has ten or more counts. J is TRBJ1-5 and V is TRBV4-2; D is unresolved. The CDR3 is 15 amino acids. In germline, CDR1 is LGHNA, CDR2 YNFKEQ. The V gene lost 4 bases and the J gene lost 4 bases, with 14 bases spanning the gap. The chain's CDR3 is CASSLEPQSNQPQHF. In DNA form, the CDR3 reads TGTGCCAGCAGCCTCGAGCCACAGTCTAATCAGCCCCAGCATTTT.

Ten or more counts support this clonotype. The genes are TRBV20-1 and TRBJ2-7; D might be TRBD2 (5 bases). Germline values: CDR1 DFQATT, CDR2 SNEGSKA (reference sequence). Trimming removed 0 bases at V and 3 bases at J, with 15 bases between. The CDR3 is 15 residues long. CDR3 nucleotide sequence: TGCAGTGCTAGAGATCGAAGGGTTAGCGACTACGAGCAGTACTTC. Translated: CSARDRRVSDYEQYF.

This clonotype occurred many times. V usage is TRBV3-1 and J usage is TRBJ1-2; D is unresolved. CDR1 is LGHDT, CDR2 YNNKEL, per germline (reference sequence). CDR3 size: 12 residues. V was pared by 10 bases and J by 0 bases, with 9 bases between. The CDR3 loop is CATLNTNYGYTF. The DNA for the CDR3 is TGTGCCACATTAAACACTAACTATGGCTACACCTTC.

The chain is built from TRBV19 and TRBJ2-7; D gene ambiguous. V was trimmed by 3 bases and J by 0 bases, leaving 9 bases between them. The CDR3 sequence is 14 residues long. CDR1 is LNHDA, CDR2 SQIVND, per germline (reference sequence). CDR3 protein: CASSISYNSYEQYF. Here the CDR3 DNA reads TGTGCCAGTAGTATCTCGTACAACTCCTACGAGCAGTACTTC.

Many counts were recorded for this clonotype. The rearrangement uses TRBV20-1 and TRBJ2-7; D is possibly TRBD1 or TRBD2 (5 bases each). The CDR3 is 15 residues long. V gave up 5 bases and J gave up 1 base, with 18 bases separating them. CDR1 DFQATT and CDR2 SNEGSKA come from the germline V gene (reference sequence). As DNA, the CDR3 is TGCAGTGCTTCGTCCGGCTTTGGGACGTCCTACGAGCAGTACTTC. Translating it yields CSASSGFGTSYEQYF.

The rearrangement links TRBV27 to TRBJ2-7; 8 nucleotides agree with TRBD1. The CDR3 spans 15 residues. Looked up from germline, CDR1 is MNHEY and CDR2 is SMNVEV (reference sequence). The V and J ends lost 4 bases and 5 bases, in that order; junction bases with no gene match: 10. The CDR3 DNA sequence: TGTGCCAGCAGTTCCCGGTTCAGGGGGCAGGACGAGCAGTACTTC. This gives the protein CASSSRFRGQDEQYF.

This clonotype has ten or more counts. CDR3 amino acids: CATGGVGYNEQFF. The CDR3 region has the DNA TGTGCCACCGGGGGTGTTGGGTACAATGAGCAGTTCTTC. V and J are TRBV24-1 and TRBJ2-1; D possibly uses TRBD1 or TRBD2 (5 bases each). CDR1 and CDR2 from the germline V gene are KGHDR and SFDVKD. The CDR3 spans 13 residues. Between the trimmed V and J ends, which lost 9 bases and 4 bases, there was a span of 12 bases.

A remark on this clonotype: This may be a read error, as it is one base from a much larger clone. V is TRBV7-2 and J is TRBJ2-3; 11 bases line up with TRBD2. Germline assignment: CDR1 SGHTA and CDR2 FQGNSA. This CDR3 spans 17 amino acids. CDR3 DNA: TGTGCCAGCAGCATTACTAGCGGGGGACCTCATGCGGATATGCAGTATTTT. It yields the protein CASSITSGGPHADMQYF.

This clonotype was recorded many times. The genes are TRBV5-1 and TRBJ2-1; 7 bases agree with TRBD2. Germline CDR1 and CDR2: SGHRS and YFSETQ. J gave up 2 bases and V 4 bases, and 3 bases lay outside the gene matches. CDR3 size: 14 residues. The CDR3 spells CASSAGLAYNEQFF. Written as DNA, the CDR3 is TGCGCCAGCAGCGCCGGACTAGCCTACAATGAGCAGTTCTTC. Full variable domain (outside the CDR3, taken from reference TRBV5-1 and TRBJ2-1): KAGVTQTPRYLIKTRGQQVTLSCSPISGHRSVSWYQQTPGQGLQFLFEYFSETQRNKGNFPGRFSGRQFSNSRSEMNVSTLELGDSALYLCASSAGLAYNEQFFGPGTRLTVL.

This clonotype was seen many times. The rearrangement links TRBV5-1 to TRBJ2-3; D uncertain. This CDR3 contains 15 residues. The V end lost 0 bases, the J end lost 5 bases, and 13 bases lay between the germline ends. CDR1 and CDR2 from the germline V gene are SGHRS and YFSETQ. CDR3 DNA: TGCGCCAGCAGCTTGGGTGACGAGTTGTTAGATACGCAGTATTTT. Its protein is CASSLGDELLDTQYF.

This chain links TRBV20-1 with TRBJ2-7; 9 bases match TRBD2. The junction had 6 bases not matched to a gene; V was cut back by 3 bases and J by 0 bases. The CDR3 length is 15 residues. The germline gives CDR1 DFQATT, CDR2 SNEGSKA (reference sequence). The CDR3 protein is CSAREGSGSSYEQYF. In DNA, the CDR3 is TGCAGTGCTAGGGAGGGTAGCGGGAGCTCCTACGAGCAGTACTTC.

This clonotype occurred a few times. The gene calls are TRBV20-1 and TRBJ1-1, with D unclear. V shed 4 bases and J shed 0 bases, with 12 bases lying between them. CDR3 length equals 14 residues. Germline CDR1 DFQATT, CDR2 SNEGSKA (reference sequence). The CDR3 nucleotides read TGCAGTGCTACCCCCCCCGGGTTGAACACTGAAGCTTTCTTT. It encodes CSATPPGLNTEAFF.

Many counts were recorded for this clonotype. This chain joins TRBV28 and TRBJ1-6; D unclear. This CDR3 contains 15 residues. Trimming removed 7 bases from V and 0 bases from J, with 10 bases in between. Per the germline V gene, CDR1 is MDHEN and CDR2 is SYDVKM. The CDR3 loop reads CASTRGSSYNSPLHF. The CDR3 DNA is TGTGCCAGCACGCGAGGGAGCTCCTATAATTCACCCCTCCACTTT.

This clonotype appeared many times. This chain links TRBV20-1 with TRBJ2-1; 8 positions agree with TRBD1. Germline loops: CDR1 DFQATT, CDR2 SNEGSKA (reference sequence). The CDR3 consists of 14 residues. J gave up 5 bases and V 3 bases, and 6 bases lay outside the gene matches. The CDR3 spells CSASPGTGHNEQFF. CDR3 nucleotide sequence: TGCAGTGCTAGCCCCGGGACAGGTCACAATGAGCAGTTCTTC.

This clonotype was detected ten times or more. CDR3 sequence (DNA): TGCAGTGCTGGGAGGGACACGGCGGGCTACGAGCAGTACTTC. It codes for CSAGRDTAGYEQYF. V is TRBV20-1 and J is TRBJ2-7; TRBD2 is a possible D gene (7 bases). CDR1 and CDR2 from the germline V gene are DFQATT and SNEGSKA (reference sequence). The CDR3 has 14 residues. Trimming left V 5 bases short and J 3 bases short, with 17 bases between.

This clonotype has a count of ten or more. V usage is TRBV7-9 and J usage is TRBJ2-7; TRBD2 matches 10 bases. Germline CDR1 and CDR2: SEHNR and FQNEAQ (reference sequence). J lost 2 bases, V lost 6 bases, and 4 bases had no gene match. The CDR3 runs to 14 residues. As DNA, the CDR3 is TGTGCCAGCAGTCTAAGCGGGGGGGCCTACGAGCAGTACTTC. This sequence encodes CASSLSGGAYEQYF. Based on the CDR3 plus reference TRBV7-9 and TRBJ2-7, the full variable domain is DTGVSQNPRHKITKRGQNVTFRCDPISEHNRLYWYRQTLGQGPEFLTYFQNEAQLEKSRLLSDRFSAERPKGSFSTLEIQRTEQGDSAMYLCASSLSGGAYEQYFGPGTRLTVT.

This clonotype was counted many times. The V call is TRBV20-1, the J call TRBJ1-2, with D unresolved. V was pared by 0 bases and J by 0 bases, with 17 bases between. The CDR3 length is 17 residues. CDR1 DFQATT and CDR2 SNEGSKA come from the germline V gene (reference sequence). The CDR3 DNA sequence: TGCAGTGCTAGAGATCAAGGCAACCGGGGTTCTAACTATGGCTACACCTTC. It translates to CSARDQGNRGSNYGYTF.

In its sample, this clonotype was seen many times. The chain recombines TRBV11-2 with TRBJ2-7; 7 bases are a match to TRBD2. The CDR3 is made up of 12 amino acids. CDR1 SGHAT and CDR2 FQNNGV come from the germline V gene. V dropped 5 bases and J dropped 4; count of bases not matched to a gene: 2. The CDR3 DNA follows: TGTGCCAGCAGCCGGGACTATTACGAGCAGTACTTC. Its protein is CASSRDYYEQYF. Based on the CDR3 plus reference TRBV11-2 and TRBJ2-7, the full variable domain is EAGVAQSPRYKIIEKRQSVAFWCNPISGHATLYWYQQILGQGPKLLIQFQNNGVVDDSQLPKDRFSAERLKGVDSTLKIQPAKLEDSAVYLCASSRDYYEQYFGPGTRLTVT.